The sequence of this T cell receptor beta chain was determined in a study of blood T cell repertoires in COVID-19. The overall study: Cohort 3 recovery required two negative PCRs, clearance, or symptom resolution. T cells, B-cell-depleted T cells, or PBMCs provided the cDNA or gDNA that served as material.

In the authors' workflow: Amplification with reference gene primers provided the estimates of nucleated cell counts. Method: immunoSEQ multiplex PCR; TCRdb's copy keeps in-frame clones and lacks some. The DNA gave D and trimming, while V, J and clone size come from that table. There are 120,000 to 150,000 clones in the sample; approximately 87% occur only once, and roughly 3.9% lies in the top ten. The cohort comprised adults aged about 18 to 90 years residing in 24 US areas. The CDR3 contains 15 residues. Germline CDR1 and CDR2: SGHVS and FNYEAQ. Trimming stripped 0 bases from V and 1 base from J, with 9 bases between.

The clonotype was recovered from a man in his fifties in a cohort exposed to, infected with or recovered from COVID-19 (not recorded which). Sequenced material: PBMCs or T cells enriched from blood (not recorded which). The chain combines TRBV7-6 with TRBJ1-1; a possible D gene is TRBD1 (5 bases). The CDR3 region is CASSLAGQGNTEAFF. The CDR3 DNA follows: TGTGCCAGCAGCTTAGCAGGGCAGGGGAACACTGAAGCTTTCTTT.